Described below is a single TCR beta chain sequence and its context. Its target is unknown. This record comes from a study of T-cell memory formation after mild COVID-19. Points from the study as a whole: Clones shrinking between day 15 and 85 showed a balanced CD4/CD8 split, and those that grew later tilted toward CD4+.

Trimming removed 5 bases at V and 0 bases at J, with 14 bases between. The CDR3 has 16 amino acids. TCRdb itself ran the 5' RACE reads through MiXCR, one entry per CDR3 protein. The sample has approximately 150,000 distinct CDR3 sequences; about 19% are singletons. This chain connects TRBV12-3 or TRBV12-4 to TRBJ2-1; D may be TRBD2 (6 bases). The sample comprised PBMCs or a T cell subset sorted from them (not recorded which). This TCR was sampled from an adult woman who had mild COVID-19 (a few samples of this study predate the infection). Cell type and time point are not known. Here the CDR3 reads CASSGLSGSSYNEQFF. The CDR3 DNA reads TGTGCCAGCAGTGGACTATCGGGCAGCTCCTACAATGAGCAGTTCTTC.